The next 10 T cell receptor beta chains were all read from a single sample in a study of blood T cell repertoires in COVID-19. Clones were read by immunoSEQ multiplex PCR, and TCRdb kept only the in-frame ones, dropping some. This sample yields some 420,000 clones, of which 75% to 90% are seen a single time; more than 0.95% belongs to the top ten. Sample: PBMCs or T cells enriched from blood (not recorded which). These receptors all stem from a man aged 25 to 40 who had recovered from COVID-19.

This clone showed up just once. The chain uses TRBV12-3 or TRBV12-4 and TRBJ1-5; D perhaps matches TRBD1 (5 bases). V was trimmed by 8 bases and J by 6 bases, leaving 11 bases between them. CDR3 length: 12 amino acids. The CDR3 is CASRSRGQPQHF. CDR3 DNA sequence: TGTGCCAGCCGCTCAAGGGGTCAGCCCCAGCATTTT.

J is TRBJ2-7 and V is TRBV3-1 (or the pseudogene TRBV3-2); 11 positions agree with TRBD1. V was pared by 4 bases and J by 5 bases, with 7 bases of the junction left unmatched. The CDR3 spans 15 residues. Germline V CDR1 and CDR2: LGHDT, YNNKEL (reference sequence). The CDR3 loop is CASSPERTGGDEQYF. CDR3 DNA sequence: TGTGCCAGCAGCCCGGAACGGACAGGGGGCGACGAGCAGTACTTC.

This rearrangement joins TRBV20-1 to TRBJ2-7; 9 bases are shared with TRBD2. V shed 3 bases, J shed 0 bases, and the junction held 3 bases outside the gene matches. The germline CDR1 and CDR2 sequences are DFQATT and SNEGSKA (reference sequence). CDR3 length equals 14 residues. The CDR3 bases are TGCAGTGCTAGTCTAGCGGGAAGCTCCTACGAGCAGTACTTC. Amino acid sequence: CSASLAGSSYEQYF.

The chain employs TRBV10-2 and TRBJ2-2; TRBD1 agrees at 9 bases. The CDR3 has 14 residues. With V trimmed by 8 bases and J by 5 bases, 6 bases remained unmatched. CDR1 WSHSY and CDR2 SAAADI come from the germline V gene. The CDR3 region is CASLGTGTTGELFF. The CDR3, as DNA: TGCGCCAGCCTAGGGACAGGGACTACCGGGGAGCTGTTTTTT.

The V gene is TRBV4-1, the J gene TRBJ1-5; D possibly corresponds to TRBD1 (6 bases). Trimming shortened V by 0 bases and J by 6 bases, and 12 bases separated the two germline ends. This CDR3 has 15 amino acids. Germline V gene lookup returns CDR1 MGHRA and CDR2 YSYEKL. CDR3 residues: CASSQDATGFQPQHF. CDR3 bases: TGCGCCAGCAGCCAAGACGCTACAGGGTTTCAGCCCCAGCATTTT.

The chain employs TRBV7-8 and TRBJ2-3, with a weak D call TRBD1 (5 bases). Looked up from germline, CDR1 is SGHVS and CDR2 is FQNEAQ. With 4 bases removed from V and 4 bases from J, the gap between germline ends came to 15 bases. The CDR3 is 15 residues long. The CDR3: CASSSLTGGADTQYF. CDR3 nucleotide sequence: TGTGCCAGCAGCTCCCTAACAGGTGGTGCAGATACGCAGTATTTT. The full variable domain, rest sourced from reference TRBV7-8 and TRBJ2-3, is GAGVSQSPRYKVAKRGQDVALRCDPISGHVSLFWYQQALGQGPEFLTYFQNEAQLDKSGLPSDRFFAERPEGSVSTLKIQRTQQEDSAVYLCASSSLTGGADTQYFGPGTRLTVL.

This chain connects TRBV28 to TRBJ1-2, with 7 bases identical to TRBD1. Germline CDR1 reads MDHEN; CDR2 reads SYDVKM. CDR3 length equals 15 residues. The junction had 12 bases not matched to a gene; V was cut back by 3 bases and J by 8 bases. The CDR3 spells CASSFVGGLMQGYTF. The CDR3 DNA reads TGTGCCAGCAGTTTCGTAGGGGGCTTAATGCAGGGCTACACCTTC.

The chain links TRBV11-3 to TRBJ2-1; TRBD1 is a possible D gene (6 bases). The V and J ends lost 1 base and 5 bases respectively, with 12 bases between them. The CDR3 contains 15 residues. Germline-derived CDR1 and CDR2 are SGHNT and YENEEA. The CDR3 sequence is CASSLVRGLDNEQFF. The CDR3 nucleotides are TGTGCCAGCAGCTTAGTGAGGGGGTTGGACAATGAGCAGTTCTTC.

The V call is TRBV28, the J call TRBJ1-5; D is perhaps TRBD1 (6 bases). V lost 7 bases and J 6 bases, leaving 19 bases between the germline ends. CDR3 length equals 15 residues. CDR1 is MDHEN, CDR2 SYDVKM, per germline. The CDR3 DNA reads TGTGCCAGCATCCCAGACAGGCCTCTCAGTCAGCCCCAGCATTTT. This gives the protein CASIPDRPLSQPQHF.

The chain carries TRBV30 and TRBJ1-5; 7 bases agree with TRBD1. The CDR3 is 14 residues long. Germline trimming cut 0 bases from V and 7 bases from J; bases unmatched to any gene: 6. From germline, CDR1 is GTSNPN and CDR2 SVGIG (reference sequence). The CDR3 region is CAWSVNRGRQPQHF. CDR3 coding DNA: TGTGCCTGGAGTGTAAACAGGGGAAGGCAGCCCCAGCATTTT.